This T cell receptor beta chain comes out of a study of blood T cells in healthy people across ages. Study-wide findings and caveats: The fall in TCR beta diversity per million T cells was roughly linear with age.

Per individual sample, total RNA of at least 6 micrograms was extracted. A word on this clonotype: Antigen unknown.

With a J-beta primer mix and a sample-barcoded 5' primer, a second PCR ran about 7 to 11 cycles. TCRdb re-called the 5' RACE reads with MiXCR, one entry per CDR3 protein. The data hold 650,000 to 800,000 distinct CDR3 sequences, with around two fifths observed a single time. This clonotype was obtained from a man aged 55 to 70 in good health. Material for sequencing was blood.

The CDR3 loop reads CASSVGDRSEAFF. The CDR3 DNA follows: TGTGCCAGCAGCGTAGGGGACCGCTCTGAAGCTTTCTTT. The rearrangement joins TRBV9 to TRBJ1-1; possible D gene TRBD1, 5 bases. The CDR3 totals 13 residues. Trimming took 0 bases from V and 6 from J, leaving 9 bases between them. Germline values: CDR1 SGDLS, CDR2 YYNGEE.